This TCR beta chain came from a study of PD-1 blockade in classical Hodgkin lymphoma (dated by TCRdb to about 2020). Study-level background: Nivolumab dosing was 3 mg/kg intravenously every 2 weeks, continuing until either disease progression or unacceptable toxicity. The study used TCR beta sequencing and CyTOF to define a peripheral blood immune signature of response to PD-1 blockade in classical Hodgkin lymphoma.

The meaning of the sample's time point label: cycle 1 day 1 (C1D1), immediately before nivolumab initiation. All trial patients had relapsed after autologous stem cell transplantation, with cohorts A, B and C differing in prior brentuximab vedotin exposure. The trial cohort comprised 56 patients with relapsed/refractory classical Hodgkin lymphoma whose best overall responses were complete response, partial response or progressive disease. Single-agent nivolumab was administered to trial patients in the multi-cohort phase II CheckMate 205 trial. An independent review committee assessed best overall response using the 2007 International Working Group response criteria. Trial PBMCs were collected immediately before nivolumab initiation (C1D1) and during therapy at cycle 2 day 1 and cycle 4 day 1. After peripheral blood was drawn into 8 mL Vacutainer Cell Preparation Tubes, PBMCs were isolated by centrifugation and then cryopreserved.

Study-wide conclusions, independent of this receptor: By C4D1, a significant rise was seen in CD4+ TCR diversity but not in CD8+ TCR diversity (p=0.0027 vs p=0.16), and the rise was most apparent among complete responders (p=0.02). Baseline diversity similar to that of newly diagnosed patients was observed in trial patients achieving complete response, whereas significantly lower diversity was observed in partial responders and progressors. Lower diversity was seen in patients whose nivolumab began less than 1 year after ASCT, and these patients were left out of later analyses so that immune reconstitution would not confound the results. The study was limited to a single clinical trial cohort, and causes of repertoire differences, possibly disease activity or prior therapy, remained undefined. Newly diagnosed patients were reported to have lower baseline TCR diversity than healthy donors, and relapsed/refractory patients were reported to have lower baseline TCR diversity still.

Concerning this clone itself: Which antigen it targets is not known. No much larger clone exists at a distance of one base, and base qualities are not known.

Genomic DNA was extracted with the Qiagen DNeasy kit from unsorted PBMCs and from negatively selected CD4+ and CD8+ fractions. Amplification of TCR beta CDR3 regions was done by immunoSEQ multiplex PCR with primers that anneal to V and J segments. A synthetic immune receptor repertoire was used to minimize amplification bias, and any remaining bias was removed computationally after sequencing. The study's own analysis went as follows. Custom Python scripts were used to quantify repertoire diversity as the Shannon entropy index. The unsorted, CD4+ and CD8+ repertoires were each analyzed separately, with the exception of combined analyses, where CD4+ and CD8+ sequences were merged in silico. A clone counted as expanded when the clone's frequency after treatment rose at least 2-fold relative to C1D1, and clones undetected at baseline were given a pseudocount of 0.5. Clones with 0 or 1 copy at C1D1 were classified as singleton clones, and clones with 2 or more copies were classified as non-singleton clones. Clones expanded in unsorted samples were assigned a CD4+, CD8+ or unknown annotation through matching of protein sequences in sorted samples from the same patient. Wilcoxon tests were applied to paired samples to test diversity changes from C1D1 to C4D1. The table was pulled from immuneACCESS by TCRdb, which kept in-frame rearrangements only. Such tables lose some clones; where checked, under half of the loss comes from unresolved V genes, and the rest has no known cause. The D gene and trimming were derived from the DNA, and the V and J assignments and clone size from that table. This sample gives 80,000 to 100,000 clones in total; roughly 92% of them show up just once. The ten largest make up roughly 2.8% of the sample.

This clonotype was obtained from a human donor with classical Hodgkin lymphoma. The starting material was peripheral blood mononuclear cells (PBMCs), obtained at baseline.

The CDR3 has the sequence CASSFTGTQPQHF. The bases read TGTGCCAGCAGTTTCACAGGCACCCAGCCCCAGCATTTT. The chain employs TRBV27 and TRBJ1-5; TRBD1 is perhaps the D gene, given 5 matching bases. The germline ends are 10 bases apart after V is trimmed by 3 bases and J by 7 bases. From the cysteine through the phenylalanine, the CDR3 covers 13 amino acids. Just the 39-base CDR3 DNA is kept, in frame starting at base 1. As encoded in the germline V gene (reference sequence), CDR1 is MNHEY while CDR2 is SMNVEV.